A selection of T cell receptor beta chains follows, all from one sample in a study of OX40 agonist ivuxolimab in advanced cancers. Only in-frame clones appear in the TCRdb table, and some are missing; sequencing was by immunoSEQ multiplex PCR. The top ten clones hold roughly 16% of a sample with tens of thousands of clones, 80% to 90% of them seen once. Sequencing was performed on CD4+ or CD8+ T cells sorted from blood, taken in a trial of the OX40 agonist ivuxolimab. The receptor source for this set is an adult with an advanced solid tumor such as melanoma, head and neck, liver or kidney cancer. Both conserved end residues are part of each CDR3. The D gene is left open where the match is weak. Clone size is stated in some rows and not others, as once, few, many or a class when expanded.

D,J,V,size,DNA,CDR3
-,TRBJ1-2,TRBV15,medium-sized,TGTGCCACCAGCAGAGATGGCGGACCTGGCTACACCTTC,CATSRDGGPGYTF
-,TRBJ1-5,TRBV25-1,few,TGTGCCAGCAGTGACTATGGTAGCAATCAGCCCCAGCATTTT,CASSDYGSNQPQHF
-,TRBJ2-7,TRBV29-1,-,TGCAGCGTTGCCGGGCCATCGGATTACGAGCAGTACTTC,CSVAGPSDYEQYF
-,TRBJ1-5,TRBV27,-,TGTGCCAGCAGGAGGGGAAATCAGCCCCAGCATTTT,CASRRGNQPQHF
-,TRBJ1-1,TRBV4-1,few,TGCGCCAGCAGCCAGGTAGGGGGGAACACTGAAGCTTTCTTT,CASSQVGGNTEAFF
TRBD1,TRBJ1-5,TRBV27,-,TGTGCCAGCAGTTTATCGTTCAGGGGGAATCAGCCCCAGCATTTT,CASSLSFRGNQPQHF
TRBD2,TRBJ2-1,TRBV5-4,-,TGTGCCAGCAGGGAGACGAGCGGGGAGTCCTACAATGAGCAGTTCTTC,CASRETSGESYNEQFF
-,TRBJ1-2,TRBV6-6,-,TGTGCCAGCAGTTACTCCTCAGGCGGCTACACCTTC,CASSYSSGGYTF
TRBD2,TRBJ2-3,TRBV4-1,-,TGCGCCAGCAGCCAAGATTTGGGCGGGGGGGAAGATACGCAGTATTTT,CASSQDLGGGEDTQYF
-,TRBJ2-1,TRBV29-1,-,TGCAGCGTCCGATCGGGATACAATGAGCAGTTCTTC,CSVRSGYNEQFF
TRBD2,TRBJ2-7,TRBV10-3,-,TGTGCCATCAGTGAGGGGACTAGCGGGTACCTACTTTACGAGCAGTACTTC,CAISEGTSGYLLYEQYF
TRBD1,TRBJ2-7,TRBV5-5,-,TGTGCCAGCAGCTACCTCGGGACAGGGGACGAGCAGTACTTC,CASSYLGTGDEQYF
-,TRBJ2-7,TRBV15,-,TGTGCCACCAGCAGAGAAGCTAACTCGCGTAGCGAGCAGTACTTC,CATSREANSRSEQYF
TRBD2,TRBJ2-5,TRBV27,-,TGTGCCAGCAGCCCGGGGCCCGCGACGGGGGGTCAAGAGACCCAGTACTTC,CASSPGPATGGQETQYF
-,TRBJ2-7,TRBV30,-,TGTGCCTGGAGCCCCGAGGACTCAGGGCCCTACGAGCAGTACTTC,CAWSPEDSGPYEQYF
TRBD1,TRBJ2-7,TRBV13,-,TGTGCCAGCAGCCCCCGGACAGGGCTCCACGAGCAGTACTTC,CASSPRTGLHEQYF
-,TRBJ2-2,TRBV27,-,TGTGCCAGCAGTTTAACAGGCACCGGGGAGCTGTTTTTT,CASSLTGTGELFF
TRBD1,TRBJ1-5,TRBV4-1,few,TGCGCCAGCAGCCAAGGGGACAGGGGGCGCGTTCAGCCCCAGCATTTT,CASSQGDRGRVQPQHF
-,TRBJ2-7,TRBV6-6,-,TGTGCCAGCAGGCCCGGGACCTACGAGCAGTACTTC,CASRPGTYEQYF
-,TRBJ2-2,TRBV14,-,TGTGCCAGCACGAGCGCACAGGGCGGCGGCGGGGAGCTGTTTTTT,CASTSAQGGGGELFF
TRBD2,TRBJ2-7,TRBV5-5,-,TGTGCCAGCAGTTGGACTAGCGGGAGTACCCACGAGCAGTACTTC,CASSWTSGSTHEQYF
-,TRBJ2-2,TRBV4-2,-,TGTGCCAGCAGCCAAGATCTGGGGGACGCCGACACCGGGGAGCTGTTTTTT,CASSQDLGDADTGELFF
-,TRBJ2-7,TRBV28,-,TGTGCCAGCAAGTTCGGGCCTGGGGTCATGTACGAGCAGTACTTC,CASKFGPGVMYEQYF
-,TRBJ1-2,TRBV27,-,TGTGCCAGCAGTTCCCCCTTGTATGGCTACACCTTC,CASSSPLYGYTF
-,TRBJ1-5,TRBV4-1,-,TGCGCCAGCAGCCAAGGGCACAATCAGCCCCAGCATTTT,CASSQGHNQPQHF
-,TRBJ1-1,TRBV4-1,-,TGCGCCAGCTGTCCGGGTGGGAACACTGAAGCTTTCTTT,CASCPGGNTEAFF
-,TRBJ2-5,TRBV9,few,TGTGCCAGCAGCGTAGTTTCAGGGCGCCAGGAGACCCAGTACTTC,CASSVVSGRQETQYF
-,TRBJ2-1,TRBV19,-,TGTGCCAGTGGTACAGGGTTGGCCTACAATGAGCAGTTCTTC,CASGTGLAYNEQFF
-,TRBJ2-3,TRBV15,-,TGTGCCACCAGCATTAGAGATTCCTGGGGAGATACGCAGTATTTT,CATSIRDSWGDTQYF
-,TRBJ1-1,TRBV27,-,TGTGCCAGCAGTTTATCGAGGAGGGGGAATGAAGCTTTCTTT,CASSLSRRGNEAFF
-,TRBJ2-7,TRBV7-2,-,TGTGCCAGCAGCACCCATCCCCGCTACGAGCAGTACTTC,CASSTHPRYEQYF
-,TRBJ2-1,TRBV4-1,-,TGCGCCAGCAGCCAAGAGGCGGGGTATGAGCAGTTCTTC,CASSQEAGYEQFF
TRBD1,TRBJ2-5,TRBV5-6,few,TGTGCCAGCAGCTTGGGAGTGATACAGGGGGCCGCGGAGACCCAGTACTTC,CASSLGVIQGAAETQYF
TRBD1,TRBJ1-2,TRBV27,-,TGTGCCAGCAGTTTATCCGGACAGGGGGTGTCATATGGCTACACCTTC,CASSLSGQGVSYGYTF
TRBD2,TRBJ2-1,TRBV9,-,TGTGCCAGCAGCACTCGTCCGGGACTAGCGGGGGGTTTCAATGAGCAGTTCTTC,CASSTRPGLAGGFNEQFF
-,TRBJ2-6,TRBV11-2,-,TGTGCCAGCAGCTTATTGGGGGCCCCAATCTCTGGGGCCAACGTCCTGACTTTC,CASSLLGAPISGANVLTF
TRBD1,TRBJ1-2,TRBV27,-,TGTGCCAGCAGCAAAACAGGGGGCGCCTACTATGGCTACACCTTC,CASSKTGGAYYGYTF
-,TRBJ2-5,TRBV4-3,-,TGCGCCAGCAGCCACACGGGGGAGAGACAAGAGACCCAGTACTTC,CASSHTGERQETQYF
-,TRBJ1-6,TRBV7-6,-,TGTGCCAGCAGTTCCCAATCAGGGGTCGGTAATTCACCCCTCCACTTT,CASSSQSGVGNSPLHF
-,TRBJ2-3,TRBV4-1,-,TGCGCCAGCAGCCTCTACAGACAAGGCACAGATACGCAGTATTTT,CASSLYRQGTDTQYF
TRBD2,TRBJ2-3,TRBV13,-,TGTGCCAGCAGCTCAGACCTAGCGGGGGTCACAGATACGCAGTATTTT,CASSSDLAGVTDTQYF
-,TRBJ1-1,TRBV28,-,TGTGCCAGCAGTGCGGGAAGGGGCACTGAAGCTTTCTTT,CASSAGRGTEAFF
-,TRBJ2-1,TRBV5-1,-,TGCGCCAGCAGCCCCGGTGTAGGGGGGCGTCTTGACAATGAGCAGTTCTTC,CASSPGVGGRLDNEQFF
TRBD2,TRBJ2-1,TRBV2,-,TGTGCCAGCCCTGGGACTAGCGGGGGCCAATACAATGAGCAGTTCTTC,CASPGTSGGQYNEQFF
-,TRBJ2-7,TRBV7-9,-,TGTGCCAGCAGCCCGCAGACCCAATCCTACGAGCAGTACTTC,CASSPQTQSYEQYF
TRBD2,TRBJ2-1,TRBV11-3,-,TGTGCCAGCAGCTTAGCTCCAGCGGGAGAGCGAGGTGAGCAGTTCTTC,CASSLAPAGERGEQFF
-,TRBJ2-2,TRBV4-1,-,TGCGCCAGCAGCCATGACGGACAGCCCGCGAACACCGGGGAGCTGTTTTTT,CASSHDGQPANTGELFF
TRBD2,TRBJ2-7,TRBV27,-,TGTGCCAGCAGTGCTCGGGGGGGACTAGCGGGCCTCTACGAGCAGTACTTC,CASSARGGLAGLYEQYF
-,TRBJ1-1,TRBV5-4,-,TGTGCCAGCAGCTTAGGGAGTACTAAGGGCACTGAAGCTTTCTTT,CASSLGSTKGTEAFF
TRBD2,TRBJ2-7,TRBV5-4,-,TGTGCCAGCAGCGGGGGTAGCGGGGGCGACGAGCAGTACTTC,CASSGGSGGDEQYF
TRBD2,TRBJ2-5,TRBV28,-,TGTGCCAGCAGCACGGCGGACAGGGAGGAGGCTAGCGGGAGGTGGAAGACCCAGTACTTC,CASSTADREEASGRWKTQYF
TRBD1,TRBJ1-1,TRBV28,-,TGTGCCAGCAGTTTAAACCGTCAGGGGGGGAACACTGAAGCTTTCTTT,CASSLNRQGGNTEAFF
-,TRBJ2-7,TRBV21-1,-,TGTGCCAGTCCTACTGCCGACAGGCTGACTAGCGGGGGCCTTGGCTACGAGCAGTACTTC,CASPTADRLTSGGLGYEQYF
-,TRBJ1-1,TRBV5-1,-,TGCGCCAGCAGCTTGGGATGGGAGAACACTGAAGCTTTCTTT,CASSLGWENTEAFF
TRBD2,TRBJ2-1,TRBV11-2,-,TGTGCTAGCAGCTTAGATCAAGCGGGGACTACCTACAATGAGCAGTTCTTC,CASSLDQAGTTYNEQFF
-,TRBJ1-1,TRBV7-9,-,TGTGCCAGCAGCTCTAGGGGCCTCAGGGTGAACACTGAAGCTTTCTTT,CASSSRGLRVNTEAFF
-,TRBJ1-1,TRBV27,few,TGTGCCAGCAGTTTATCGGTGAACACTGAAGCTTTCTTT,CASSLSVNTEAFF
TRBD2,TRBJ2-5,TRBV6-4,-,TGTGCCAGCAGTGAGATAGCGGGATCCCAAGAGACCCAGTACTTC,CASSEIAGSQETQYF
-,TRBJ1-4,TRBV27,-,TGTGCCAGCAGGTGGAGGGGTGGCGAAAAACTGTTTTTT,CASRWRGGEKLFF